The next 10 T cell receptor beta chains were all read from a single sample in a study of human T cells and chemical hapten exposure. Time point meaning: patch test 1, 2 weeks after DPC sensitization. Treatment noted: therapeutic diphenylcyclopropenone sensitization with weekly scalp DPC. TCRdb re-derived calls from the RACE reads in MiXCR, one entry per CDR3 protein. The repertoire includes about 120,000 distinct CDR3 sequences, 9.5% to 13% of them detected once, and approximately 1.5% sits in the top ten. The input for sequencing was whole blood, taken in connection with sensitization to the hapten diphenylcyclopropenone (DPC). These receptors were taken from a woman between 45 and 65 years old with alopecia areata. Some clones in this sample may be carry-over from other donors' samples.

This clonotype was seen a handful of times. The V call is TRBV7-2, the J call TRBJ1-3, with 7 bases aligning to TRBD1. CDR1 and CDR2 from the germline V gene are SGHTA and FQGNSA. Trimming removed 5 bases from V and 6 bases from J; junction bases left unmatched: 4. This CDR3 spans 13 amino acids. The CDR3 bases are TGTGCCAGCAGCGCACAGGGGAAAAACACCATATATTTT. Translating gives CASSAQGKNTIYF.

This clonotype appeared a few times. CDR3 bases: TGTGCCAGCAGATTAGCGGGCTCCTACAATGAGCAGTTCTTC. Its protein product is CASRLAGSYNEQFF. The chain carries TRBV28 and TRBJ2-1; TRBD2 aligns across 7 bases. The CDR3 is 14 amino acids. Germline V gives CDR1 MDHEN, CDR2 SYDVKM. V gave up 6 bases and J gave up 0 bases; unmatched junction bases: 2.

This clonotype was seen repeatedly, ten times or more. V and J are TRBV5-1 and TRBJ2-6; the D call may be TRBD1 or TRBD2 (5 bases each). The germline V gene encodes CDR1 SGHRS and CDR2 YFSETQ. Trimming cost V 0 bases and J 0 bases, with 13 bases left between them. The CDR3 sequence is 18 residues long. The CDR3 spells CASSLAGHISSGANVLTF. In DNA, the CDR3 is TGCGCCAGCAGCTTGGCGGGGCACATTAGCTCTGGGGCCAACGTCCTGACTTTC. Filled out from reference TRBV5-1 and TRBJ2-6, the complete variable domain reads KAGVTQTPRYLIKTRGQQVTLSCSPISGHRSVSWYQQTPGQGLQFLFEYFSETQRNKGNFPGRFSGRQFSNSRSEMNVSTLELGDSALYLCASSLAGHISSGANVLTFGAGSRLTVL.

This rearrangement joins TRBV21-1 to TRBJ1-2; the table's D call, TRBD1, has no DNA check behind it. TRBV21-1 represents a pseudogene. This CDR3 comprises 14 residues. The CDR3 DNA follows: TGTGCCAGCCAGGGGATGGATAGACACTATGGCTACACCTTC. Translation gives CASQGMDRHYGYTF.

This clonotype was detected only a few times. The gene calls are TRBV13 and TRBJ1-4; 7 bases agree with TRBD1. CDR3 length: 17 residues. V dropped 3 bases and J dropped 0; count of bases not matched to a gene: 7. Germline V gives CDR1 PRHDT, CDR2 FYEKMQ (reference sequence). The CDR3, as DNA: TGTGCCAGCAGCTTGGGACAGACCCTTGCAACTAATGAAAAACTGTTTTTT. This translates into CASSLGQTLATNEKLFF.

This clonotype was seen ten or more times. V is TRBV10-3 and J is TRBJ2-1; the match to TRBD1 covers 7 bases. CDR3 length equals 14 residues. From germline, CDR1 is ENHRY and CDR2 SYGVKD. Unmatched junction bases numbered 5, after V lost 0 bases and J lost 9 bases. The CDR3 loop reads CAISESRGRGEQFF. The DNA of the CDR3 is TGTGCCATCAGTGAGTCGAGGGGGCGAGGTGAGCAGTTCTTC.

The CDR3 DNA reads as TGTGCCAGCAAACCGAGCGGGGGTCTGACGGAGACCCAGTACTTC. This sequence encodes CASKPSGGLTETQYF. J is TRBJ2-5 and V is TRBV12-3 or TRBV12-4; TRBD2 matches 8 bases. V was clipped by 7 bases and J by 5 bases; unmatched bases: 12. This CDR3 has 15 amino acids.

Points on this clonotype: A much larger clonotype is one base distant, so this may be a read error. CDR3 region: CASSYSARKPNEQYF. The CDR3 DNA follows: TGTGCCAGCAGTTACTCGGCAAGGAAACCTAACGAGCAGTACTTC. The rearrangement links TRBV6-2 or TRBV6-3 to TRBJ2-7; D ambiguous. V lost 0 bases to trimming and J lost 5 bases, with 14 bases between them. This CDR3 is 15 amino acids long. In germline, CDR1 is MNHEY, CDR2 SVGEGT.

CDR3 residues: CSGGDYEQYF. CDR3 nucleotide sequence: TGCAGCGGCGGGGACTACGAGCAGTACTTC. The chain carries TRBV29-1 and TRBJ2-7, with D possibly being TRBD2 (6 bases). This CDR3 spans 10 amino acids. V lost 7 bases to trimming and J lost 3 bases, with 7 bases between them. The germline V gene has CDR1 SQVTM and CDR2 ANQGSEA.

This clonotype was detected many times. The V gene is TRBV15, the J gene TRBJ1-4; D call uncertain. The germline V gene encodes CDR1 LNHNV and CDR2 YYDKDF (reference sequence). Trimming removed 0 bases at V and 6 bases at J, with 5 bases between. The CDR3 spans 13 residues. In DNA form, the CDR3 reads TGTGCCACCAGCAGAGATCTCGATGAAAAACTGTTTTTT. Residues: CATSRDLDEKLFF.